This paragraph reports one TCR beta chain. Its target is not known. Naive CD8 cells, CD45RO-negative and positively selected for CCR7, excluded terminally differentiated effector memory CD45RA+ cells. The assay was run at deep level. Libraries were prepared by immunoSEQ multiplex PCR; TCRdb keeps only in-frame clonotypes and omits some of them. The sample holds some 2 million clones, roughly 95% seen once. The data belong to a study of shared clonotypes between healthy human individuals. This CDR3 is 16 amino acids long. CDR1 is SGHAT and CDR2 is FQNNGV in the germline V gene. V was pared by 1 base and J by 1 base, with 5 bases of the junction left unmatched. The study, taken as a whole, reports: Clonotypes shared by all four donors outscored non-shared clonotypes in generation probability. Compared with memory subsets, naive subsets generally had larger estimated richness.

The sequence derives from a young man in good health. The sample consisted of naive CD8+ T cells sorted from blood. V usage is TRBV11-2 and J usage is TRBJ2-5, with 8 nucleotides matching TRBD2. The CDR3 here is CASSLVGGRSQETQYF. CDR3 bases: TGTGCCAGCAGCTTAGTTGGCGGGAGGAGCCAAGAGACCCAGTACTTC.